This T cell receptor (beta chain) was sequenced in a study of shared clonotypes between healthy human individuals. The CDR3 has 15 amino acids. CDR1 and CDR2 from the germline V gene are SNHLY and FYNNEI. V was clipped by 7 bases and J by 3 bases, with 16 bases between them. Using around 200 ng DNA, 25,000 to 35,000 T cell genomes, the sorted-subset replicate PCRs were run. Clones were read by immunoSEQ multiplex PCR, and TCRdb kept only the in-frame ones, dropping some. The sample consists of under 2,500,000 clones, 90% to 97% of them appearing once. Of note for this clone: Its antigen is not known.

Whole-study findings and limits: Approximately 5.4% of naive CD4 clonotypes were common to several donors. Memory subsets generally showed smaller estimated richness than naive subsets did.

This receptor was taken from a young man in good health. The V gene is TRBV2, the J gene TRBJ1-5, with D perhaps matching TRBD1 (6 bases). The sequenced sample was naive CD4+ T cells sorted from blood. Documented subset: CD45RA+ positively selected. CDR3 in amino acids: CASTGRGGNNQPQHF. CDR3 DNA sequence: TGTGCCAGCACTGGAAGAGGGGGGAACAATCAGCCCCAGCATTTT.